These T cell receptor beta chains were read from a single sample in a study of breast tumors, draining lymph nodes, adjacent tissues. Each CDR3 protein gets one entry after TCRdb re-called the multiplex PCR reads with MiXCR. This table holds about 230,000 distinct CDR3 sequences, roughly 32% found once. Sequenced material: axillary lymph node tissue. These receptors were collected from a female donor with breast cancer. Some clones in this sample may be carry-over from other donors' samples. CDR3s include the opening cysteine and the closing phenylalanine or tryptophan. Fields, in order: CDR3 length, V gene, clone size, J gene, D gene, CDR3 protein, CDR3 DNA. A D gene is named only where the DNA matches it firmly. Some rows mark clone size as missing; the rest say once, few, many or name a class of expanded clone.

11	TRBV2	NA	TRBJ1-2	NA	CASTQRGGYTF	TGTGCCAGTACTCAACGGGGGGGCTACACCTTC
12	TRBV15	many	TRBJ1-2	NA	CATSRGSGGYTF	TGTGCCACCAGCAGGGGGTCGGGTGGCTACACCTTC
15	TRBV18	many	TRBJ2-7	NA	CASSPSGRGKYEQYF	TGTGCCAGCTCACCAAGTGGCAGGGGAAAATACGAGCAGTACTTC
17	TRBV12-5	few	TRBJ2-1	TRBD2	CASGFALGGVSYNEQFF	TGTGCTAGTGGTTTCGCCCTGGGAGGGGTGTCCTACAATGAGCAGTTCTTC
15	TRBV6-1	many	TRBJ1-5	TRBD1	CASRPGTGGHQPQHF	TGTGCCAGCAGGCCGGGGACAGGGGGCCATCAGCCCCAGCATTTT
15	TRBV7-2	many	TRBJ2-1	NA	CASSLGASSYNEQFF	TGTGCCAGCAGCTTAGGAGCAAGCTCCTACAATGAGCAGTTCTTC
13	TRBV6-1	NA	TRBJ1-1	NA	CASSYKGNTEAFF	TGTGCCAGCAGTTATAAGGGGAACACTGAAGCTTTCTTT
13	TRBV19	NA	TRBJ1-5	NA	CASSIRGDQPQHF	TGTGCCAGTAGTATAAGGGGGGATCAGCCCCAGCATTTT
14	TRBV6-1	many	TRBJ1-5	NA	CASSKGNNNQPQHF	TGTGCCAGCAGTAAGGGGAACAACAATCAGCCCCAGCATTTT
18	TRBV11-3	many	TRBJ2-6	TRBD1	CASSARDRGPTGANVLTF	TGTGCCAGCAGCGCCCGGGACAGGGGTCCCACTGGGGCCAACGTCCTGACTTTC
14	TRBV29-1	NA	TRBJ2-1	TRBD2	CSQERLAGGNEQFF	TGCAGCCAAGAAAGACTAGCGGGAGGTAATGAGCAGTTCTTC
15	TRBV6-6	many	TRBJ1-6	NA	CASSYSGGDNSPLHF	TGTGCCAGCAGTTACTCGGGGGGAGATAATTCACCCCTCCACTTT
13	TRBV20-1	many	TRBJ1-2	TRBD1	CSAHGQGNYGYTF	TGCAGTGCCCACGGACAGGGGAACTATGGCTACACCTTC
14	TRBV6-5	few	TRBJ2-7	TRBD1	CASRPGTGTYEQYF	TGTGCCAGCAGGCCCGGGACAGGGACCTACGAGCAGTACTTC
14	TRBV7-9	NA	TRBJ1-3	NA	CASSYQGPGNTIYF	TGTGCCAGCAGCTACCAGGGCCCTGGAAACACCATATATTTT
15	TRBV20-1	NA	TRBJ1-4	TRBD1	CSAPGQGTTNEKLFF	TGCAGTGCACCGGGACAGGGAACAACTAATGAAAAACTGTTTTTT
13	TRBV4-1	NA	TRBJ2-7	NA	CASSQALGYEQYF	TGCGCCAGCAGCCAAGCTTTAGGCTACGAGCAGTACTTC
16	TRBV20-1	NA	TRBJ2-3	TRBD1	CSARDRGDSRGDTQYF	TGCAGTGCCAGGGACAGGGGGGACTCTAGGGGAGATACGCAGTATTTT
16	TRBV10-3	NA	TRBJ1-3	NA	CAISESGSNYGYTIYF	TGTGCCATCAGTGAGTCGGGCTCTAACTATGGCTACACCATATATTTT
15	TRBV7-9	once	TRBJ2-7	NA	CASSRSGTRCYEQYF	TGTGCCAGCAGTCGATCCGGGACGCGGTGCTACGAGCAGTACTTC
14	TRBV5-1	NA	TRBJ1-1	NA	CASSLSWGSTEAFF	TGCGCCAGCAGCTTGTCATGGGGGAGCACTGAAGCTTTCTTT
16	TRBV6-7	NA	TRBJ1-5	TRBD1	CASSHSRPGGFQPQHF	TGTGCCAGCAGTCACTCGAGGCCAGGGGGCTTTCAGCCCCAGCATTTT
16	TRBV7-9	many	TRBJ2-3	TRBD2	CASSPDLAGSTDTQYF	TGTGCCAGCAGCCCCGATTTAGCGGGGTCCACAGATACGCAGTATTTT